This T cell receptor beta chain was recovered during a study of PD-1 blockade in classical Hodgkin lymphoma. Study conclusions and caveats: Before treatment, TCR diversity in newly diagnosed patients was reportedly lower than in healthy donors. While CD8+ TCR diversity did not rise significantly by C4D1, CD4+ TCR diversity did. When nivolumab was started under 1 year after ASCT, patients were excluded.

Comments on this clone: Antigen unknown.

The ends lost 4 bases at V and 5 bases at J; junction bases unmatched: 2. The CDR3 has 15 amino acids. The germline V gene encodes CDR1 LNHDA and CDR2 SQIVND (reference sequence). The assay was immunoSEQ multiplex PCR, and TCRdb's table has in-frame clones only and misses some. Among 90,000 to 130,000 clones listed, 80% to 90% were seen once. Every patient had relapsed following autologous stem cell transplantation, and cohorts differed in brentuximab vedotin exposure. The sample in question was peripheral blood mononuclear cells (PBMCs), obtained before the second cycle of nivolumab. V gene TRBV19 combines with J gene TRBJ2-3; 14 nucleotides align to TRBD2. The sequence was collected from a human donor with classical Hodgkin lymphoma. The CDR3 nucleotides read TGTGCCAGTAGTAGACTAGCGGGAGGGCAAGATACGCAGTATTTT. This translates into CASSRLAGGQDTQYF.